The clone carrying this T cell receptor (beta chain) was counted at least ten times. Noted time point: newly diagnosed GD, antithyroid drugs for less than 3 months. Preparation of the TCR library used RNA extracted from PBMCs. The CDR3 contains 14 residues. Trimming left V 5 bases short and J 1 base short, with 11 bases between. Per germline, CDR1 GTSNPN and CDR2 SVGIG (reference sequence). This sample is part of a study of regulatory T cells in long-lasting Graves disease. CDR3-region Arm-PCR and iRepertoire HTBI primers produced the TCR beta libraries. A single record per CDR3 protein comes from TCRdb applying MiXCR to the multiplex PCR reads. The sample contains around 330,000 distinct CDR3 sequences, 15% to 20% of which appear only once.

This chain connects TRBV30 to TRBJ2-2; D possibly corresponds to TRBD1 (6 bases). Sequenced here: peripheral blood mononuclear cells (PBMCs), sampled at new diagnosis, from a patient treated with antithyroid drugs. The source is a female donor with Graves disease. The CDR3 reads CAWSPTGNTGELFF. The CDR3 bases are TGTGCCTGGTCTCCGACAGGGAACACCGGGGAGCTGTTTTTT.